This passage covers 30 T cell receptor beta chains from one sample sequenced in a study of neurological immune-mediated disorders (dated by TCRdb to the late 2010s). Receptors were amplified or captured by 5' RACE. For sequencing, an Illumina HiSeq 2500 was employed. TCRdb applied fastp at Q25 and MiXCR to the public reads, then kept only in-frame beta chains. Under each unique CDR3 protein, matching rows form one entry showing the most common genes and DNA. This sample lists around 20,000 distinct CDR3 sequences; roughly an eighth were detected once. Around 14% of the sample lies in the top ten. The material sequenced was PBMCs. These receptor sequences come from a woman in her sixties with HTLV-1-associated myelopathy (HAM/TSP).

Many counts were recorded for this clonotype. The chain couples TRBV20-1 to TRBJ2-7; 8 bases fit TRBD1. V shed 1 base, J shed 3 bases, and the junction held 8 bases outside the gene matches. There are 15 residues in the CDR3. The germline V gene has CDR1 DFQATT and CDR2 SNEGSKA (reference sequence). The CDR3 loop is CSARGDRHLFYEQYF. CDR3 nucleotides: TGCAGTGCTAGAGGGGACAGGCACTTGTTCTACGAGCAGTACTTC.

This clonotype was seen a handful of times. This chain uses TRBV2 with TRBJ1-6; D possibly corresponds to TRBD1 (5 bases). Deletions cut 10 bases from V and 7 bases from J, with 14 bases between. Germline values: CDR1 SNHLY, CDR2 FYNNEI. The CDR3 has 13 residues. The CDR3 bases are TGTGCCACCAATACCGACAGAAATTCACCCCTCCACTTT. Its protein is CATNTDRNSPLHF. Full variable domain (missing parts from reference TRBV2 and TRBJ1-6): EPEVTQTPSHQVTQMGQEVILRCVPISNHLYFYWYRQILGQKVEFLVSFYNNEISEKSEIFDDQFSVERPDGSNFTLKIRSTKLEDSAMYFCATNTDRNSPLHFGNGTRLTVT.

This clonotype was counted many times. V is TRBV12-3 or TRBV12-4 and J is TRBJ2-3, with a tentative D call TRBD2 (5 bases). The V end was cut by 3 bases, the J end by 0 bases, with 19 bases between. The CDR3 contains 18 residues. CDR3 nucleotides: TGTGCCAGCAGTTTTGGTGGTGGCGGGTGGACTAGCACAGATACGCAGTATTTT. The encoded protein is CASSFGGGGWTSTDTQYF.

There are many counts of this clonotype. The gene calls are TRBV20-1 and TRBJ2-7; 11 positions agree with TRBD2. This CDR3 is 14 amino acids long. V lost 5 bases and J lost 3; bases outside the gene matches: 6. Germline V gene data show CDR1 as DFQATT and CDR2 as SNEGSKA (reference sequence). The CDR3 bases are TGCAGTGCTCATAAAGGACTAGCGGGCTACGAGCAGTACTTC. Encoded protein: CSAHKGLAGYEQYF.

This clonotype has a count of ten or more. CDR3 sequence (DNA): TGCGCCAGCAGCTCCGGGGCGGGTTTTAGCAATCAGCCCCAGCATTTT. Translated, it gives CASSSGAGFSNQPQHF. The V gene is TRBV4-1, the J gene TRBJ1-5, with D maybe TRBD1 (5 bases). The CDR3 runs 16 residues. Trimming pared 5 bases from V and 0 bases from J, leaving 14 bases between. Per the germline V gene, CDR1 is MGHRA and CDR2 is YSYEKL.

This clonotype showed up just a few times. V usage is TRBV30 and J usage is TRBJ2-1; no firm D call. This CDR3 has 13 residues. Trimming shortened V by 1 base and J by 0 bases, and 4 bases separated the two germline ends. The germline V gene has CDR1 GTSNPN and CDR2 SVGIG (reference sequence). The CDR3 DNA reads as TGTGCCTGGAGTGGGGGCTCCTACAATGAGCAGTTCTTC. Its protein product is CAWSGGSYNEQFF.

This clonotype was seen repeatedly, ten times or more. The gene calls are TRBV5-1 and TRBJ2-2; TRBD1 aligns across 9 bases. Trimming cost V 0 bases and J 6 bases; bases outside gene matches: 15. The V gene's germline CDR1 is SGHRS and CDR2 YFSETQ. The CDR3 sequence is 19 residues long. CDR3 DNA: TGCGCCAGCAGCTTGGCGCTGGGACAGGGTGAGAAGAGCCCCGGGGAGCTGTTTTTT. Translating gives CASSLALGQGEKSPGELFF.

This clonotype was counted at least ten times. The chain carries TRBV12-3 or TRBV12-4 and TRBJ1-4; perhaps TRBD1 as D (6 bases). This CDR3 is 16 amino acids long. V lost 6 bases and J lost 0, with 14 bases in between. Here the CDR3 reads CASSRGQRATNEKLFF. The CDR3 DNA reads TGTGCCAGCAGCCGAGGACAGCGCGCAACTAATGAAAAACTGTTTTTT.

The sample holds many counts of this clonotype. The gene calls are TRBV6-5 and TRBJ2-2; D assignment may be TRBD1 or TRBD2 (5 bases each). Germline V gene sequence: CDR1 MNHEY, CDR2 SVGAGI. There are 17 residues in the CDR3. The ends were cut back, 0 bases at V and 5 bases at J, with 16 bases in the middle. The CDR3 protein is CASSYSKRPGSTGELFF. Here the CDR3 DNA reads TGTGCCAGCAGTTACTCGAAAAGGCCAGGGAGTACCGGGGAGCTGTTTTTT.

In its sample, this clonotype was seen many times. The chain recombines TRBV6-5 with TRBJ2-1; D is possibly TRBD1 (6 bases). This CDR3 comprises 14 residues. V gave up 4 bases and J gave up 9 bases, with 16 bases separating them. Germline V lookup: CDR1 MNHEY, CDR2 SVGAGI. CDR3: CASSSSRGFFEQFF. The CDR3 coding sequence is TGTGCCAGCAGTTCCTCCAGGGGTTTTTTTGAGCAGTTCTTC.

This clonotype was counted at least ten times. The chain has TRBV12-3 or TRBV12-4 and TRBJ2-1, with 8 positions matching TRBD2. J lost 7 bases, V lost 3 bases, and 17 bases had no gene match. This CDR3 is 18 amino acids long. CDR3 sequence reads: CASSLRGRTSRLGNEQFF. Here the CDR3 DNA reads TGTGCCAGCAGTTTGAGGGGAAGGACTAGCAGGCTCGGGAATGAGCAGTTCTTC.

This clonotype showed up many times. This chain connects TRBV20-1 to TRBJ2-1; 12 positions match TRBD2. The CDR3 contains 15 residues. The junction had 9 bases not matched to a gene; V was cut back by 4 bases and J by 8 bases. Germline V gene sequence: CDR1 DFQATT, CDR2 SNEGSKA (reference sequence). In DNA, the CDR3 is TGCAGTGCTATTCCTAGCGGGGGGGCTTTGGATGAGCAGTTCTTC. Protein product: CSAIPSGGALDEQFF.

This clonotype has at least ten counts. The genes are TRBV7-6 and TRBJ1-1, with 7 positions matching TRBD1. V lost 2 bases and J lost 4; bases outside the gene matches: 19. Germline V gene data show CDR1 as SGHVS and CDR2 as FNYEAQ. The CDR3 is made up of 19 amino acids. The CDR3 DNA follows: TGTGCCAGCAGCTTATTCGGGCCGGGACAGTCCTTTAGGGGCACTGAAGCTTTCTTT. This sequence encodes CASSLFGPGQSFRGTEAFF.

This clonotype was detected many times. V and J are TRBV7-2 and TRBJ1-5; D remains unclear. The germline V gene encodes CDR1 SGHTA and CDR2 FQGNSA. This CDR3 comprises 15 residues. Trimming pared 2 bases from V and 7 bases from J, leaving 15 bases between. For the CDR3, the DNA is TGTGCCAGCAGCTTACTAGGCAGGAAGGGCCAGCCCCAGCATTTT. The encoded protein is CASSLLGRKGQPQHF.

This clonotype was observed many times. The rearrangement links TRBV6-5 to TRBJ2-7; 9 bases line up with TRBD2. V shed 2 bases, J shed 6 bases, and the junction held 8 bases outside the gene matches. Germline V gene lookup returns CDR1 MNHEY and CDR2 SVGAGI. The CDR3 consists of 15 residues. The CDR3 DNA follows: TGTGCCAGCAGTTACGAGGTAGCGGGGGACGGCGAGCAGTACTTC. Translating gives CASSYEVAGDGEQYF.

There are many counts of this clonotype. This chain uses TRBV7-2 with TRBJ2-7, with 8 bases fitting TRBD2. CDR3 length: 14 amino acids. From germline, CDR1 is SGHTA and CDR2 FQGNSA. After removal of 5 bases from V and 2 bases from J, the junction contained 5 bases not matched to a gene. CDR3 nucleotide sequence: TGTGCCAGCAGCGATACTAGCGGCCCCTACGAGCAGTACTTC. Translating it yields CASSDTSGPYEQYF.

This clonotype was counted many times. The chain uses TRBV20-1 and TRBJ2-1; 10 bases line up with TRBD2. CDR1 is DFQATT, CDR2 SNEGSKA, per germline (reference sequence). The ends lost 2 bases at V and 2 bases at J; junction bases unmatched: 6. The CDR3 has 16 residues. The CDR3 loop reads CSARSQAGGAYNEQFF. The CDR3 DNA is TGCAGTGCTAGATCACAAGCGGGAGGGGCCTACAATGAGCAGTTCTTC.

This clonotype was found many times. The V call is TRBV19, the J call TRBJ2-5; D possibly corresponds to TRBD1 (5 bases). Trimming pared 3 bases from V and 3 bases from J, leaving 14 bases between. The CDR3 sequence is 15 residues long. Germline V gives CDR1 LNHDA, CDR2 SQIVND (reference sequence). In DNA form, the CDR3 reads TGTGCCAGTAGTATTTCAATGGACACCAAAGAGACCCAGTACTTC. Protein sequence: CASSISMDTKETQYF.

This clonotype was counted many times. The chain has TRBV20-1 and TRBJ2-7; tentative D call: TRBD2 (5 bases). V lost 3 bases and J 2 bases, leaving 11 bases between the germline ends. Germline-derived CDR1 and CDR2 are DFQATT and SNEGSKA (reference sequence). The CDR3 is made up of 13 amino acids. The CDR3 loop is CSARAGAPYEQYF. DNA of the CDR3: TGCAGTGCTAGGGCGGGCGCCCCCTACGAGCAGTACTTC.

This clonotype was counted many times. The CDR3, as DNA: TGTGCCAGCAGCTTAGAATTTTCGGGACAGGGCTACGAGCAGTACTTC. Amino acid sequence: CASSLEFSGQGYEQYF. This chain joins TRBV7-9 and TRBJ2-7; 9 bases map to TRBD1. CDR3 length equals 16 residues. With V trimmed by 1 base and J by 3 bases, 7 bases remained unmatched. Germline-derived CDR1 and CDR2 are SEHNR and FQNEAQ (reference sequence). The full variable domain, completed using reference TRBV7-9 and TRBJ2-7, is DTGVSQNPRHKITKRGQNVTFRCDPISEHNRLYWYRQTLGQGPEFLTYFQNEAQLEKSRLLSDRFSAERPKGSFSTLEIQRTEQGDSAMYLCASSLEFSGQGYEQYFGPGTRLTVT.

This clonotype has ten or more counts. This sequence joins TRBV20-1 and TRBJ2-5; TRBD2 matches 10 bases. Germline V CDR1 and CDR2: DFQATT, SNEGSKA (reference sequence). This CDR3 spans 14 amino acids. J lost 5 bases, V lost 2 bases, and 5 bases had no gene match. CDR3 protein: CSARFLAGEETQYF. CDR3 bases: TGCAGTGCTAGATTTCTAGCGGGAGAGGAGACCCAGTACTTC.

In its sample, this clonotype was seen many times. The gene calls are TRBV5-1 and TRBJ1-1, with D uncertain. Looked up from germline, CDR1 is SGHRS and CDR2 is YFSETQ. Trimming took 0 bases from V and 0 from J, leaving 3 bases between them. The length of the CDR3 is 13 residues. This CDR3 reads CASSLGLNTEAFF. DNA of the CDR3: TGCGCCAGCAGCTTGGGGTTGAACACTGAAGCTTTCTTT.

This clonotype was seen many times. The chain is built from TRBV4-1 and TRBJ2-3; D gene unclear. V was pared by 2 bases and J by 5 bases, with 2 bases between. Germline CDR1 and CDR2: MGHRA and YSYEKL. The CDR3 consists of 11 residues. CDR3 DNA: TGCGCCAGCAGCCAAAGAGATACGCAGTATTTT. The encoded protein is CASSQRDTQYF.

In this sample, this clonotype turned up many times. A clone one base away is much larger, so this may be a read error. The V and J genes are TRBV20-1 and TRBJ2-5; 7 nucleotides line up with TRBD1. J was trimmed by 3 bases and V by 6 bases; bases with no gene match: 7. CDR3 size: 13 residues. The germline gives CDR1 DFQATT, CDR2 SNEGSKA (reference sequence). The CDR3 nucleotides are TGCAGTGCCACAGGGACAGCTGAAGAGACCCAGTACTTC. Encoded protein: CSATGTAEETQYF.

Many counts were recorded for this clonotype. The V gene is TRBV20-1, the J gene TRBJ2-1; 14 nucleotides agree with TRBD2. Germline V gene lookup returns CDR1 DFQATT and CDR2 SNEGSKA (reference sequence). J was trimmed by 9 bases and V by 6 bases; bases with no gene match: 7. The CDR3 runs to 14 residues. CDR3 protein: CSAPTSGGGGEQFF. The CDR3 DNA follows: TGCAGTGCCCCGACTAGCGGGGGGGGGGGTGAGCAGTTCTTC.

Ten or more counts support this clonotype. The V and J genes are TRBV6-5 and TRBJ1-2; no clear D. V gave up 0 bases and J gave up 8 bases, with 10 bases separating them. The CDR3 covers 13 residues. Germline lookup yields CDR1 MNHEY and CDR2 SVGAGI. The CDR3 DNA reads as TGTGCCAGCAGTTACTCGATGGGGAGCGGCTACACCTTC. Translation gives CASSYSMGSGYTF.

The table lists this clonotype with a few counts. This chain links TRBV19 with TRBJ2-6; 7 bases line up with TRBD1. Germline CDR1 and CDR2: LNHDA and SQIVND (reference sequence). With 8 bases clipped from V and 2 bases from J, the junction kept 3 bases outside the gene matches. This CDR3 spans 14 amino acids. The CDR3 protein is CASATGAGANVLTF. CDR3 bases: TGTGCCAGTGCCACAGGGGCTGGGGCCAACGTCCTGACTTTC.

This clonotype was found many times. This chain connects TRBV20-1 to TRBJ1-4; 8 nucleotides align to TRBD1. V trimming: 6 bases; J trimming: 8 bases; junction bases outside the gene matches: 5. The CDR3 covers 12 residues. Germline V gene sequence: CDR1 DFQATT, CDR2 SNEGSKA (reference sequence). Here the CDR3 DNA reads TGCAGTGCGAGTCGGACAGGGGAAAAACTGTTTTTT. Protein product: CSASRTGEKLFF.

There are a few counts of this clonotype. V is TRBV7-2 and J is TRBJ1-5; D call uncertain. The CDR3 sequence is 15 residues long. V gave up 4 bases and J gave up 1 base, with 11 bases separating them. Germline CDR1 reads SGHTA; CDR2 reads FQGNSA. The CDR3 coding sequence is TGTGCCAGCAGCTCGGGCCCAAGGAGCAATCAGCCCCAGCATTTT. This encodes CASSSGPRSNQPQHF.

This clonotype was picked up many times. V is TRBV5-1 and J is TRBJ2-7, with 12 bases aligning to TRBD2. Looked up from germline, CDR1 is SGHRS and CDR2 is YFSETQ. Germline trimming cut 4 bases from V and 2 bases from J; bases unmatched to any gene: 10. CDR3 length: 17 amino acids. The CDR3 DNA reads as TGCGCCAGCAGCCCCGGGACTAGCGGGCGATACCCCTACGAGCAGTACTTC. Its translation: CASSPGTSGRYPYEQYF.